This is a list of T cell receptor beta chains from one sample in a study of T cells in Graves' hyperthyroidism and ophthalmopathy. TCRdb recomputed calls from the multiplex PCR reads with MiXCR, one row per CDR3 protein. Of some 580,000 distinct CDR3 sequences in the sample, around 15% were seen once. The sequenced material came from blood. These receptors were obtained from a woman between 35 and 50 years old with Graves' ophthalmopathy. Both conserved end residues are trimmed from each CDR3. Fields, in order: V gene, CDR3 length, CDR3 protein.

>TRBV7-2|13
ASSPSWTGTDTQY
>TRBV10-1|12
ASSEFPLSHEQF
>TRBV11-2|13
ASSLGGGSTDTQY
>TRBV27|12
ASSLSPGPYEQY
>TRBV6-1|12
ASRRTASSYEQY
>TRBV3-1|12
ASSLRPSRSPLH
>TRBV18|14
VSSPMLGSSYNEQF
>TRBV29-1|12
SVEVTGGIYEQY
>TRBV10-2|13
ASGPRDSDHYGYT
>TRBV5-8|13
ASSYQTGGNSPLH
>TRBV27|15
ASSALPPRGGNNEQF
>TRBV19|11
ASTLSVGPEAF
>TRBV6-1|15
ASSSPGGSGGPNEQF
>TRBV3-1|13
ASSRGGRPNTEAF
>TRBV6-4|14
ASSDRSGRGADTQY
>TRBV28|15
ASSLAPFPGYQETQY
>TRBV11-2|11
ASSLVYVDTQY
>TRBV7-6|12
ASKKGPNTGELF
>TRBV10-3|14
ATSESDGGGYNEQF
>TRBV18|14
ASSPKQGGSTDTQY
>TRBV2|12
ASSQTGPNTEAF
>TRBV11-2|11
ASSITENTEAF
>TRBV7-3|13
ASSLNALSQETQY
>TRBV19|13
ASHRDSRLTGELF
>TRBV2|11
ATKRYQNTEAF
>TRBV29-1|10
SVEDSGRIYT
>TRBV27|15
ASIGLAGALSTDTQY
>TRBV7-9|11
ASSLAGWDGYT
>TRBV6-2/TRBV6-3|12
ASSYLRSGDTQY
>TRBV7-6|12
ASTFGAVSYEQY
>TRBV28|16
ASIPSGGAGGSTDTQY
>TRBV30|13
ASSIRAGGRDEQF
>TRBV30|12
AWTQRERTDTQY
>TRBV12-3/TRBV12-4|13
ASTSRGRMNTEAF
>TRBV19|12
ASSTITGSPEAF
>TRBV20-1|13
SARDRTGGGTEAF
>TRBV10-2|14
ASSESRGYSNQPQH
>TRBV19|12
ASSIVAGDETQY
>TRBV6-1|13
ASRNLEGSYNEQF
>TRBV29-1|13
SVAGGRSGGETQY
>TRBV30|12
AWSEGLEGGDYT
>TRBV7-9|15
ASSPPQGASRTDTQY
>TRBV5-1|12
ASSVTASTDTQY
>TRBV19|12
ASSIRDQANEQF
>TRBV7-9|12
ASSSSGPQETQY
>TRBV20-1|11
SARQGGNQPQH